This passage covers 32 T cell receptor beta chains from one sample sequenced in a study of PD-1 blockade in classical Hodgkin lymphoma. As to time point: cycle 4 day 1 (C4D1), after 5 to 7 weeks of nivolumab. Each and every patient relapsed after autologous stem cell transplantation, and patients got differing brentuximab vedotin exposure. TCRdb's table, derived via immunoSEQ multiplex PCR, lists solely in-frame clones and lacks some. The table lists approximately 84,000 clones, approximately 83% of them singletons. The sample in question was peripheral blood mononuclear cells (PBMCs), obtained before the fourth cycle of nivolumab. These receptors originate from a human donor with classical Hodgkin lymphoma.

The rearrangement uses TRBV7-8 and TRBJ1-2, with 7 nucleotides matching TRBD1. CDR1 is SGHVS and CDR2 is FQNEAQ in the germline V gene. The CDR3 loop spans 14 amino acids. V trimming: 4 bases; J trimming: 5 bases; junction bases outside the gene matches: 7. The CDR3 protein is CASSSSRGGYGYTF. As DNA, the CDR3 is TGTGCCAGCAGCTCTAGCAGGGGGGGGTATGGCTACACCTTC.

The chain has TRBV28 and TRBJ2-7; TRBD1 is a possible D gene (6 bases). This CDR3 comprises 17 residues. Trimming removed 5 bases at V and 3 bases at J, with 23 bases between. The germline gives CDR1 MDHEN, CDR2 SYDVKM. In DNA, the CDR3 is TGTGCCAGCAGTCCTTATACTACGGGGAAGGGGGTCTACGAGCAGTACTTC. Its protein is CASSPYTTGKGVYEQYF.

J is TRBJ1-1 and V is TRBV2, with D possibly being TRBD1 (5 bases). Germline loops: CDR1 SNHLY, CDR2 FYNNEI. The ends were cut back, 3 bases at V and 2 bases at J, with 13 bases in the middle. The CDR3 runs 15 residues. The CDR3 nucleotides are TGTGCCAGCAGTGATTATAGGGACGCAAACACTGAAGCTTTCTTT. This translates into CASSDYRDANTEAFF.

The count of this clone is one. Other nucleotide sequences from this sample produce the same CDR3. The genes are TRBV9 and TRBJ2-3; D ambiguous. V shed 0 bases and J shed 0 bases, with 2 bases lying between them. CDR3 length: 13 residues. The germline gives CDR1 SGDLS, CDR2 YYNGEE. The chain's CDR3 is CASSVASTDTQYF. In DNA, the CDR3 is TGTGCCAGCAGCGTAGCTAGCACAGATACGCAGTATTTT. Supplemented by reference TRBV9 and TRBJ2-3, the full variable domain reads DSGVTQTPKHLITATGQRVTLRCSPRSGDLSVYWYQQSLDQGLQFLIQYYNGEERAKGNILERFSAQQFPDLHSELNLSSLELGDSALYFCASSVASTDTQYFGPGTRLTVL.

V and J are TRBV11-1 and TRBJ2-5; maybe TRBD1 (7 bases). V gave up 2 bases and J gave up 4 bases, with 14 bases separating them. Germline values: CDR1 SGHAT, CDR2 FQDESV (reference sequence). CDR3 length equals 15 residues. CDR3 bases: TGTGCCAGCAGCTTAACGGCAGGGGGAGGAGAGACCCAGTACTTC. This gives the protein CASSLTAGGGETQYF.

The rearrangement joins TRBV19 to TRBJ1-1, with D uncertain. Deletions cut 5 bases from V and 5 bases from J, with 15 bases between. The CDR3 runs to 14 residues. CDR1 LNHDA and CDR2 SQIVND come from the germline V gene (reference sequence). CDR3 sequence: CASSVTWAQTEAFF. As DNA, the CDR3 is TGTGCCAGTAGTGTGACTTGGGCCCAGACTGAAGCTTTCTTT. Complete variable domain (other parts from reference TRBV19 and TRBJ1-1): DGGITQSPKYLFRKEGQNVTLSCEQNLNHDAMYWYRQDPGQGLRLIYYSQIVNDFQKGDIAEGYSVSREKKESFPLTVTSAQKNPTAFYLCASSVTWAQTEAFFGQGTRLTVV.

The CDR3 DNA is TGTGCCAGCAGTTACTCTGGGACTTTGGGGACAGATACGCAGTATTTT. It specifies CASSYSGTLGTDTQYF. V and J are TRBV6-5 and TRBJ2-3; D may be TRBD2 (6 bases). CDR3 size: 16 residues. V shed 0 bases and J shed 3 bases, with 13 bases lying between them. The germline V gene encodes CDR1 MNHEY and CDR2 SVGAGI.

Within the sample, this clone is medium-sized. This sequence joins TRBV4-3 and TRBJ2-3, with 8 positions matching TRBD2. This CDR3 has 15 amino acids. Unmatched junction bases numbered 4, after V lost 0 bases and J lost 5 bases. The V gene's germline CDR1 is LGHNA and CDR2 YSLEER. The CDR3 DNA reads as TGCGCCAGCAGCCAAGAGCGGGAGGCGCTAGATACGCAGTATTTT. Its protein is CASSQEREALDTQYF.

J is TRBJ1-2 and V is TRBV25-1; D is unresolved. V dropped 1 base and J dropped 4 bases, with 13 bases sitting between them. This CDR3 region has 15 residues. In germline, CDR1 is MGHDK, CDR2 SYGVNS. The CDR3 DNA reads TGTGCCAGCAGTGAATTATTCGGTAGCCTCTATGGCTACACCTTC. Translated: CASSELFGSLYGYTF.

V usage is TRBV19 and J usage is TRBJ2-7; possible D gene TRBD2, 6 bases. Trimming stripped 2 bases from V and 3 bases from J, with 20 bases between. CDR3 length: 17 residues. CDR1 LNHDA and CDR2 SQIVND come from the germline V gene (reference sequence). The CDR3 sequence is CASSIIGRWEVYYEQYF. The CDR3 nucleotides are TGTGCCAGTAGTATAATCGGGCGGTGGGAGGTCTACTACGAGCAGTACTTC.

J is TRBJ2-1 and V is TRBV6-1; D is undetermined. The V gene's germline CDR1 is MNHNS and CDR2 SASEGT. V shed 4 bases and J shed 0 bases, with 10 bases lying between them. The CDR3 contains 15 residues. This CDR3 reads CASSVDPGSYNEQFF. The CDR3 DNA is TGTGCCAGCAGTGTTGATCCTGGCTCCTACAATGAGCAGTTCTTC.

The rearrangement links TRBV10-1 to TRBJ1-1, with 7 bases identical to TRBD1. CDR1 is WNHNN, CDR2 SYGVQD, per germline (reference sequence). J gave up 3 bases and V 8 bases, and 18 bases lay outside the gene matches. This CDR3 has 17 amino acids. This CDR3 reads CASVLTLDREGDTEAFF. The CDR3 DNA reads as TGCGCCAGCGTTTTAACACTCGACAGGGAAGGAGACACTGAAGCTTTCTTT.

The CDR3: CAWVSGWSSYEQYF. The CDR3 DNA is TGTGCCTGGGTTAGCGGGTGGAGCTCCTACGAGCAGTACTTC. V and J are TRBV30 and TRBJ2-7, with 7 positions matching TRBD2. The ends lost 5 bases at V and 0 bases at J; junction bases unmatched: 7. The germline V gene encodes CDR1 GTSNPN and CDR2 SVGIG (reference sequence). The CDR3 contains 14 residues.

The CDR3: CSVERRYTEAFF. In nucleotides, the CDR3 is TGCAGCGTTGAACGCCGTTACACTGAAGCTTTCTTT. The V and J genes are TRBV29-1 and TRBJ1-1; D remains unclear. This CDR3 is 12 amino acids long. V was pared by 2 bases and J by 3 bases, with 7 bases between. Germline values: CDR1 SQVTM, CDR2 ANQGSEA.

This clone was detected a few times. The chain has TRBV5-4 and TRBJ2-2; D gene uncertain. V was cut by 5 bases and J by 9 bases, with 20 bases left in between. Germline V CDR1 and CDR2: SGHNT, YYREEE (reference sequence). The CDR3 has 15 amino acids. The CDR3 is CASSPQNAQYWELFF. The DNA of the CDR3 is TGTGCCAGCAGTCCCCAGAACGCCCAATATTGGGAGCTGTTTTTT.

The chain is built from TRBV2 and TRBJ2-2, with D tentatively TRBD2 (5 bases). Per germline, CDR1 SNHLY and CDR2 FYNNEI. V lost 6 bases and J 2 bases, leaving 13 bases between the germline ends. The CDR3 is made up of 15 amino acids. DNA for the CDR3: TGTGCCAGCAGCCTCGACTACCCTAACACCGGGGAGCTGTTTTTT. Residues: CASSLDYPNTGELFF.

This clone was seen only once. This chain connects TRBV7-2 to TRBJ1-3; D possibly corresponds to TRBD1 (6 bases). The V gene's germline CDR1 is SGHTA and CDR2 FQGNSA. The V gene lost 5 bases and the J gene lost 6 bases, with 14 bases spanning the gap. This CDR3 has 14 amino acids. The CDR3 reads CASSLDRTPNTIYF. For the CDR3, the DNA is TGTGCCAGCAGCCTCGACAGGACGCCAAACACCATATATTTT.

The chain is built from TRBV6-5 and TRBJ2-7, with D maybe TRBD1 (5 bases). The CDR3 totals 16 residues. CDR1 and CDR2 from the germline V gene are MNHEY and SVGAGI. Trimming took 2 bases from V and 2 from J, leaving 16 bases between them. DNA for the CDR3: TGTGCCAGCAGTTACGCGAGCCAGGGAATCCCCTACGAGCAGTACTTC. This codes for CASSYASQGIPYEQYF.

V usage is TRBV10-3 and J usage is TRBJ1-2; D call uncertain. The CDR3 loop spans 14 amino acids. Trimming cost V 0 bases and J 0 bases, with 5 bases left between them. CDR1 is ENHRY, CDR2 SYGVKD, per germline. CDR3 sequence (DNA): TGTGCCATCAGTGAGTCGAGCCCTAACTATGGCTACACCTTC. This sequence encodes CAISESSPNYGYTF.

The J gene is TRBJ2-7, the V gene TRBV6-6; D not certain. The CDR3 sequence is 15 residues long. Per germline, CDR1 MNHNY and CDR2 SVGAGI (reference sequence). V lost 0 bases and J 3 bases, leaving 12 bases between the germline ends. The CDR3 region is CASSYSFRQSYEQYF. CDR3 DNA sequence: TGTGCCAGCAGTTACTCCTTCCGCCAGAGCTACGAGCAGTACTTC.

The chain uses TRBV20-1 and TRBJ2-7; D uncertain. This CDR3 spans 11 amino acids. Trimming shortened V by 5 bases and J by 2 bases, and 7 bases separated the two germline ends. The germline CDR1 and CDR2 sequences are DFQATT and SNEGSKA (reference sequence). CDR3 in DNA: TGCAGTGCTGCAGGACCCTACGAGCAGTACTTC. Amino acid sequence: CSAAGPYEQYF.

This clone was seen only a few times. J is TRBJ2-2 and V is TRBV30, with no clear D. Germline values: CDR1 GTSNPN, CDR2 SVGIG (reference sequence). V lost 0 bases to trimming and J lost 3 bases, with 5 bases between them. This CDR3 is built from 13 residues. The CDR3 region is CAWSVAYTGELFF. The CDR3 bases are TGTGCCTGGAGTGTGGCTTACACCGGGGAGCTGTTTTTT.

V and J are TRBV10-3 and TRBJ2-3, with 9 bases identical to TRBD2. The V segment lost 6 bases and the J segment 4 bases; nucleotides outside the gene matches: 8. CDR1 and CDR2 (germline): ENHRY, SYGVKD. The CDR3 loop spans 15 amino acids. The CDR3 protein is CAIRGSGRFADTQYF. CDR3 bases: TGTGCCATCAGGGGTAGCGGGAGATTTGCAGATACGCAGTATTTT.

There are a few counts of this clone. The rearrangement uses TRBV19 and TRBJ2-7; D possibly corresponds to TRBD1 (6 bases). Trimming pared 0 bases from V and 0 bases from J, leaving 9 bases between. The CDR3 runs to 15 residues. CDR1 and CDR2 (germline): LNHDA, SQIVND (reference sequence). The CDR3 sequence is CASSIEGHSSYEQYF. CDR3 in DNA: TGTGCCAGTAGTATAGAGGGACACAGCTCCTACGAGCAGTACTTC.

The rearrangement joins TRBV27 to TRBJ2-1; D is possibly TRBD2 (5 bases). Germline loops: CDR1 MNHEY, CDR2 SMNVEV (reference sequence). This CDR3 spans 15 amino acids. The V gene lost 5 bases and the J gene lost 0 bases, with 11 bases spanning the gap. In DNA, the CDR3 is TGTGCCAGCAGTCTCACTGGGAGCTCCTACAATGAGCAGTTCTTC. Protein: CASSLTGSSYNEQFF.

The chain links TRBV15 to TRBJ2-7; no clear D. The V end was cut by 2 bases, the J end by 6 bases, with 11 bases between. Germline V gives CDR1 LNHNV, CDR2 YYDKDF (reference sequence). The CDR3 length is 13 residues. The CDR3 bases are TGTGCCACCAGCAGATCCGGTAGTCGCGAGCAGTACTTC. It codes for CATSRSGSREQYF.

This clone was observed a few times. The chain joins TRBV6-1 to TRBJ2-2, with TRBD2 identical over 7 bases. This CDR3 comprises 14 residues. In germline, CDR1 is MNHNS, CDR2 SASEGT. V was pared by 0 bases and J by 5 bases, with 0 bases of the junction left unmatched. CDR3 residues: CASSEARGTGELFF. CDR3 DNA: TGTGCCAGCAGTGAAGCGCGGGGGACCGGGGAGCTGTTTTTT.

The chain carries TRBV9 and TRBJ2-7; no clear D gene. Germline V gene data show CDR1 as SGDLS and CDR2 as YYNGEE. This CDR3 comprises 13 residues. Trimming pared 0 bases from V and 6 bases from J, leaving 10 bases between. CDR3 bases: TGTGCCAGCAGCGTAGGGGCTGGTACCGAGCAGTACTTC. It specifies CASSVGAGTEQYF.

V and J are TRBV6-6 and TRBJ1-2; D not certain. V was pared by 5 bases and J by 10 bases, with 17 bases between. Germline CDR1 reads MNHNY; CDR2 reads SVGAGI (reference sequence). CDR3 length: 13 amino acids. The CDR3: CASSPTGVEIYTF. In DNA, the CDR3 is TGTGCCAGCAGTCCCACCGGGGTAGAAATCTACACCTTC.

The chain has TRBV28 and TRBJ2-1, with unresolved D. Germline V gives CDR1 MDHEN, CDR2 SYDVKM. The CDR3 has 14 amino acids. V lost 4 bases and J 2 bases, leaving 9 bases between the germline ends. CDR3 nucleotide sequence: TGTGCCAGCAGTTCCCAGCCAGCCTACAATGAGCAGTTCTTC. This sequence encodes CASSSQPAYNEQFF.

The chain has TRBV5-1 and TRBJ2-2; possible D gene TRBD1, 6 bases. The CDR3 sequence is 16 residues long. V shed 0 bases and J shed 6 bases, with 15 bases lying between them. In germline, CDR1 is SGHRS, CDR2 YFSETQ. This CDR3 reads CASSLANRAVPGELFF. The CDR3 bases are TGCGCCAGCAGCTTGGCGAACAGGGCTGTTCCCGGGGAGCTGTTTTTT.

The chain has TRBV4-3 and TRBJ1-2; 9 bases line up with TRBD1. The J segment lost 3 bases and the V segment lost 8 bases, leaving 7 bases of the junction unmatched. Germline lookup yields CDR1 LGHNA and CDR2 YSLEER. The CDR3 sequence is 14 residues long. CDR3 sequence: CASRLTGGDYGYTF. The CDR3 DNA reads as TGCGCCAGCCGACTTACAGGGGGCGACTATGGCTACACCTTC.